This entry features one T cell receptor (beta chain) sequence. What it binds is not known. TCRdb re-analysed the 5' RACE reads in MiXCR, keeping a single row per CDR3 protein. The sample consists of about 62,000 distinct CDR3 sequences, under 5.5% of them appearing once. Germline loops: CDR1 SEHNR, CDR2 FQNEAQ (reference sequence). CDR3 length: 19 residues. V lost 2 bases to trimming and J lost 0 bases, with 19 bases between them. The data were obtained in a study of neurological immune-mediated disorders. Study-level results: The study found no CDR3 amino acid sequences shared by expanded clones across subjects, suggesting private repertoires in all groups.

The sample taken for sequencing was PBMCs. This TCR was sampled from a woman in her forties or fifties with multiple sclerosis. The genes are TRBV7-9 and TRBJ1-4; weak D call: TRBD1 (5 bases). The CDR3 nucleotides read TGTGCCAGCAGCTTAAGAGGACCAACTCAGGGATCAACTAATGAAAAACTGTTTTTT. The encoded protein is CASSLRGPTQGSTNEKLFF.